This T cell receptor (beta chain) was obtained from a study of cytomegalovirus exposure and HLA in healthy donors. Study-wide findings and caveats: Looking again later, the authors saw that most CMV-associated TCR beta chains seemed HLA-restricted.

Turning to this clone: What it recognizes is unknown. The same CDR3 is also encoded by other DNA sequences in this sample.

The PCR contained 60 Vbeta and 13 Jbeta primers. The method was immunoSEQ multiplex PCR; TCRdb's version includes in-frame clones alone and lacks a portion of them. The sample consists of 100,000 to 120,000 clones, approximately 82% of them appearing once. The CDR3 consists of 13 residues. Germline assignment: CDR1 SGHDN and CDR2 FVKESK. The ends were cut back, 3 bases at V and 5 bases at J, with 10 bases in the middle. The material sequenced was PBMCs. The source of this sequence is a man aged 25-45 years in good health and CMV-seropositive. The chain has TRBV14 and TRBJ2-5; D not resolved. CDR3 nucleotides: TGTGCCAGCAGCCAGGCCCCCAAGGAGACCCAGTACTTC. Amino acids: CASSQAPKETQYF.